The 5 T cell receptor beta chains given below trace back to one sample, sequenced in a study of blood T cell repertoires in COVID-19. Assay used: immunoSEQ multiplex PCR; TCRdb lists only in-frame clones, some missing. The sample shows 280,000 or so clones, around 82% of them seen only once. The sample comprised peripheral blood. Receptors were obtained from a woman aged 45-65 years who had recovered from COVID-19.

The rearrangement uses TRBV27 and TRBJ2-7, with 7 bases aligning to TRBD2. The CDR3 length is 16 residues. Germline V CDR1 and CDR2: MNHEY, SMNVEV (reference sequence). Trimming took 0 bases from V and 0 from J; bases not matched to a gene: 5. Written as DNA, the CDR3 is TGTGCCAGCAGTTTATCTCTAGCGGTTAGCTCCTACGAGCAGTACTTC. Translating it yields CASSLSLAVSSYEQYF.

The chain uses TRBV6-4 and TRBJ1-6; D is unclear. This CDR3 is 13 amino acids long. Germline CDR1 and CDR2: MRHNA and SNTAGT. V lost 2 bases and J 8 bases, leaving 7 bases between the germline ends. The CDR3 region is CASSDTSDSPLHF. For the CDR3, the DNA is TGTGCCAGCAGTGACACCTCGGATTCACCCCTCCACTTT.

V and J are TRBV6-6 and TRBJ1-5; 8 bases fit TRBD1. The CDR3 loop spans 16 amino acids. The germline V gene encodes CDR1 MNHNY and CDR2 SVGAGI (reference sequence). Germline trimming cut 6 bases from V and 2 bases from J; bases unmatched to any gene: 9. The CDR3 DNA is TGTGCCAGCAGACAAACCAGGGGGCTGGGCAATCAGCCCCAGCATTTT. Encoded protein: CASRQTRGLGNQPQHF.

This chain joins TRBV19 and TRBJ1-1; 7 nucleotides match TRBD1. Germline CDR1 is LNHDA and CDR2 is SQIVND (reference sequence). The CDR3 totals 14 residues. The junction had 11 bases not matched to a gene; V was cut back by 10 bases and J by 3 bases. The CDR3 loop is CATGRGLLDTEAFF. In DNA, the CDR3 is TGTGCCACTGGAAGGGGGCTCCTGGACACTGAAGCTTTCTTT. Together with reference TRBV19 and TRBJ1-1, the CDR3 gives the full variable domain: DGGITQSPKYLFRKEGQNVTLSCEQNLNHDAMYWYRQDPGQGLRLIYYSQIVNDFQKGDIAEGYSVSREKKESFPLTVTSAQKNPTAFYLCATGRGLLDTEAFFGQGTRLTVV.

The rearrangement joins TRBV6-2 or TRBV6-3 to TRBJ1-1; D is ambiguous. V gave up 3 bases and J gave up 8 bases, with 16 bases separating them. This CDR3 region has 14 residues. From germline, CDR1 is MNHEY and CDR2 SVGEGT. The DNA for the CDR3 is TGTGCCAGCAGTTATTCACCGAGGTTCCTAGAAGCTTTCTTT. This codes for CASSYSPRFLEAFF.